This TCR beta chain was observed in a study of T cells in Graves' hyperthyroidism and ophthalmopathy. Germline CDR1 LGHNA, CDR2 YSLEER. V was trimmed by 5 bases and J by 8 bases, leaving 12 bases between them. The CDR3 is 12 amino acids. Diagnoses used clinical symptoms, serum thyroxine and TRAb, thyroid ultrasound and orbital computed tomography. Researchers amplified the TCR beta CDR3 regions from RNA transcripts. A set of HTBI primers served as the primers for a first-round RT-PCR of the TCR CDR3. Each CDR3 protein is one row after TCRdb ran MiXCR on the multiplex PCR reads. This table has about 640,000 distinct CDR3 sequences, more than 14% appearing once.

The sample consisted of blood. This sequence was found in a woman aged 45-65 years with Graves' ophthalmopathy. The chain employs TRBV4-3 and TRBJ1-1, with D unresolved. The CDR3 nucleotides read TGCGCCAGCAGCTTCGGGAGACAAGAAGCTTTCTTT. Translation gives CASSFGRQEAFF.